This TCR beta chain appears in the sequencing data of a study of cytomegalovirus exposure and HLA in healthy donors (dated by TCRdb to about 2017). At the level of the whole study: According to an earlier analysis of several hundred of the donors, about 179 million T cells yielded 95 million to 140 million unique TCR beta sequences and about 280 Gb of sequence data. Around 320 gigabases of sequencing data and tens of millions of unique TCR sequences were included in an early release covering about 600 HLA-typed donors. Among the roughly 410 genotyped donors, approximately 81% belonged to the genetic ancestry cluster associated with self-reported Caucasian donors. The study was designed to test whether signatures of past pathogen exposure could be identified by cataloging public T cell receptors. The study profiled the T cell repertoires of around 700 subjects by immunosequencing and related them to cytomegalovirus serostatus. In addition to the first cohort of roughly 700 subjects, a separate validation cohort of 100 to 150 different subjects was used. To predict cytomegalovirus infection status, the study brought together high-throughput TCR immunosequencing, statistical association of individual TCRs with disease status, and machine learning. A later analysis re-examined previously published TCR beta repertoires from just over 650 donors and added high-resolution HLA genotyping to investigate patterns of TCR occurrence. In the later analysis, no new phenotypic data were used to find candidate immune exposures; instead, reliance was placed on TCR beta sequences and their occurrence across donors. In an earlier analysis of a few hundred of the donors, high-throughput TCR beta sequencing was used to judge whether each TCR beta V gene segment behaved as functional or pseudogenic. Donor age, sex, ethnicity and CMV serostatus were collected together with the repertoire data. Genome-wide SNP genotypes for about 55% of the roughly 670 donors were used in a later genetic analysis, which treated that subset as a discovery cohort. Every discovery cohort repertoire had been produced on one sequencing platform. HLA typing covered class I and class II loci at four-digit resolution. Typing coverage differed by locus: A, B, C, DRB1 and DQB1 were typed in about 629-630 donors, DQA1 in 500 to 550, DPA1 in approximately 600, and DPB1 in approximately 450. Because of strong linkage in the cohort, roughly five DR-DQ haplotypes were treated as single units for association and clustering. Among 398 genotyped donors of the cohort, an average of approximately 220,000 unique TCR beta nucleotide sequences was sequenced per donor, of which roughly 17% were non-productive.

The library was prepared using the immunoSEQ multiplex PCR assay. The multiplex PCR relied on a mix of 60 forward primers for TCR Vbeta segments and 13 reverse primers for TCR Jbeta segments. A multiplex PCR assay on genomic DNA amplified the CDR3 region of rearranged TCR beta genes. On the Illumina HiSeq System, the amplified TCR beta libraries were sequenced as 87-base-pair reads. In the original analysis: Across the roughly 640 repertoires, a later analysis counted approximately 75 million unique TCR beta chains, approximately 12 million of which were shared by at least two donors. Raw reads were error-corrected and collapsed into unique sequences with a nearest-neighbor algorithm that merged closely related sequences to remove PCR and sequencing errors. To assign V, D and J gene segments, CDR3 sequences were aligned to IMGT reference sequences. For a sequence to be retained, a match of at least six nucleotides to both a V gene segment and a J gene segment was required. A rearrangement counted as productive if the CDR3 had no stop codons and remained in frame with V and J, and every other rearrangement counted as non-productive. CDR3 was defined according to IMGT convention as the region running from the second conserved V-encoded cysteine to the conserved J-encoded phenylalanine. In an earlier analysis of approximately 590 of the donors, sequences lacking an unambiguous match to a single V gene segment were excluded. In an earlier analysis of approximately 550 of the donors, V segments were called functional above 56.7% productive rearrangements and were called segregating when the between-donor standard deviation exceeded 5%. A statistical classification framework was built for diagnosing cytomegalovirus status from the catalog of TCR beta chain sequences. In a later analysis, V and J genes were assigned by comparing TCR nucleotide sequences against IMGT/GENE-DB human TR gene sequences. The TCRdist pipeline was used in a later analysis to assign CDR3 sequences and most-parsimonious VDJ recombination scenarios. A later analysis defined each TCR beta chain by its CDR3 amino acid sequence plus V-gene family, and excluded reads lacking a unique V-gene family. A later analysis removed several hundred highly shared, low-generation-probability nucleotide sequences to deal with suspected cross-contamination and a sequencing artifact. In a later analysis, a clonal expansion index was calculated for each public chain from normalized within-repertoire ranks of inferred template counts. In a later analysis, generation probabilities were computed with a VDJ recombination model fitted to out-of-frame rearrangements, and the resulting probabilities were checked against IGoR. A later analysis scored TCR-TCR, TCR-HLA and TCR-CMV co-occurrence with hypergeometric tests, applying a repertoire-size bias correction to TCR pairs. In a later analysis, false discovery rates were estimated by permuting HLA or CMV assignments 20 times. In a later analysis, co-occurring TCRs were grouped using DBSCAN, with TCRdist sequence similarity added in when clustering inside HLA-allele-positive subsets. Repertoires with fewer than 30,000 or more than 120,000 public chains, plus five repertoires with anomalous nucleotide sharing, were excluded from co-occurrence clustering. TCRdb provides this immuneACCESS table in a form limited to in-frame rearrangements. Some clones are lacking; in checked studies, under half of them reflect an unresolved V gene, and why the rest are absent is not known. V, J and clone size derive from that table, while D and trimming were established from the DNA sequence. This sample holds 130,000 to 150,000 clones; roughly four fifths were observed only once. 1% to 1.5% of the sample rests with the top ten.

For this clone: The antigen it recognizes is unknown. Nothing much larger sits one base from this clone, and base qualities are not available.

Broad study findings and their caveats: In a later genetic analysis, fewer N-insertions in productive TCRs were reported among donors in an Asian-associated ancestry cluster than the roughly 710-donor mean. For the cohort, immune exposure information was limited to CMV serostatus. A cluster of highly shared sequence variants was judged likely to be a technical artifact of the sequencing pipeline. A few of the identified cytomegalovirus-associated TCR beta chains were confirmed in vitro to be specific for cytomegalovirus antigens. The authors suggested that the approach could potentially be generalized to other disease states and immunological phenotypes. A further reported finding was that TCR beta sequences accurately predicted the HLA-A and HLA-B alleles for most subjects in the first cohort. Because HLA typing was missing for some donors at each locus, association tests included only the typed subset. According to a later analysis, parvovirus B19, influenza, CMV and Epstein-Barr virus appeared linked to several top co-occurrence clusters. Sequencing depth was assumed to be roughly uniform across donors in the presence/absence analyses, though that assumption may not hold. Cytomegalovirus status was reported to be diagnosed by the classifier with high specificity and sensitivity in both the original and validation cohorts. Correlated functional status among segregating V segments might be attributable to linkage disequilibrium, but an unknown experimental factor could not be ruled out. Compared with equally common non-associated chains, HLA-associated TCR beta chains in a later analysis were more clonally expanded and had lower generation probabilities. Because counts were too low, around 18 rarely observed V segments, including chromosome 9 orphons, were left out of the earlier analysis of 500 to 750 of the donors. A later genetic analysis associated a missense DCLRE1C variant with V-gene and J-gene trimming of TCR beta chains, and an independent cohort replicated the association. A later analysis found that most CMV-associated TCR beta chains appeared HLA-restricted, with HLA associations seemingly driven largely by CMV exposure. Broadly in line with IMGT annotations, most TCR beta V segments showed up in productive rearrangements about 87% or about 30% of the time in an earlier analysis of approximately 600 of the donors. The 87-base-pair reads could not distinguish some IMGT-functional V segments, including TRBV6-2 and TRBV6-3, so those segments were excluded. A later analysis found that TCR association rates varied across HLA loci, with DRB1 alleles showing the most associated TCRs and HLA-C alleles the fewest. Specific HLA alleles were associated with 16,951 TCR beta sequences at a false discovery rate of 0.05 in a later analysis. A total of 150 or so TCR beta chains were listed by the study as associated with cytomegalovirus. Assigning TCR associations to individual alleles was difficult when HLA alleles, especially DR and DQ, strongly co-occurred. Only TCR beta chains were sequenced in this cohort, and the absence of alpha or paired-chain data limited detectable features. Most TCR sequences were seen in very few donors, while some public TCRs were found in many individuals.

In total, around 600 healthy bone marrow donors made up the cohort. All cohort members were sampled while nominally healthy, although unrecorded immune exposures were likely present. The donor was CMV seronegative and was included in the group of under 450 seronegative cohort members. A peripheral blood sample was collected from each donor, and TCR beta sequencing was performed on peripheral blood mononuclear cells. The Qiagen DNeasy Blood Extraction Kit was used to extract genomic DNA from the blood cell samples. At the junction V is shortened by 4 bases and J by 0 bases; bases outside the gene matches: 3. CDR1 and CDR2 were assigned from the germline V gene as MNHNS and SASEGT. CDR3 length: 15 amino acids, cysteine to phenylalanine. The kept DNA is CDR3 alone, 45 bases in frame from the first base.

Sequences were obtained from PBMCs. This sequence uses TRBV6-1 and TRBJ2-4; TRBD1 lines up with 7 middle nucleotides. The sequence was obtained from a woman between 40 and 55 years old in good health and CMV-seronegative. The bases are TGTGCCAGCAGTGGAGGGGGCTCAGCCAAAAACATTCAGTACTTC. It specifies CASSGGGSAKNIQYF.